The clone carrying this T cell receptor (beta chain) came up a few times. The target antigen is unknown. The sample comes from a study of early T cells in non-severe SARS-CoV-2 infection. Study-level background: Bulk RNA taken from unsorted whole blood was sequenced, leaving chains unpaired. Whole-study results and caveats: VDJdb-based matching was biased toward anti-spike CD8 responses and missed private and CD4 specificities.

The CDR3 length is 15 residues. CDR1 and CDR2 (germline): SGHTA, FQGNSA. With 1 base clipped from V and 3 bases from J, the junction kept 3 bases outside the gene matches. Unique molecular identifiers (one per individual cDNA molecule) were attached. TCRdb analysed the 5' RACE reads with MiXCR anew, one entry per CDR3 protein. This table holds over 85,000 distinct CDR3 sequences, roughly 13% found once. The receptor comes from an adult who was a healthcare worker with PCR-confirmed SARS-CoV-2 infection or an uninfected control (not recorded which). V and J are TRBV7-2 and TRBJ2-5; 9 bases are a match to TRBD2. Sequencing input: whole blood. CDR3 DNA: TGTGCCAGCAGCTTAGGACTAGCGGCCAAAGAGACCCAGTACTTC. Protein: CASSLGLAAKETQYF.